These 26 T cell receptor beta chains were all obtained from the same sample, sequenced in a study of T cells in localized non-small cell lung cancer. Profiled with immunoSEQ multiplex PCR; TCRdb holds only in-frame clones, not every one. The data contain approximately 3,000 clones, approximately 31% of them singletons. The sample here was normal lung tissue next to the tumor, taken before any cancer treatment. The receptors originated from an older male donor with stage I squamous cell lung carcinoma.

The chain joins TRBV6-8 to TRBJ2-3; D is unclear. Looked up from germline, CDR1 is MNHGY and CDR2 is SAAAGT. Trimming removed 7 bases at V and 2 bases at J, with 16 bases between. This CDR3 region has 15 residues. The CDR3, as DNA: TGTGCCAGCACCGACCCTGAGGTGCTCACAGATACGCAGTATTTT. As protein: CASTDPEVLTDTQYF.

This chain connects TRBV18 to TRBJ2-7; 8 bases are a match to TRBD1. The J segment lost 5 bases and the V segment lost 6 bases, leaving 15 bases of the junction unmatched. This CDR3 contains 16 residues. CDR1 KGHSH and CDR2 LQKENI come from the germline V gene. The CDR3 region has the DNA TGTGCCAGCTCGTACCAACCGACAGGGGTAGGGAACGAGCAGTACTTC. Its protein is CASSYQPTGVGNEQYF.

This rearrangement joins TRBV18 to TRBJ2-7; no clear D. Trimming left V 2 bases short and J 2 bases short, with 7 bases between. Germline V gives CDR1 KGHSH, CDR2 LQKENI. The CDR3 extends over 13 amino acids. This CDR3 is CASSPAAAYEQYF. CDR3 DNA: TGTGCCAGCTCACCAGCGGCAGCCTACGAGCAGTACTTC. The full variable domain, completed using reference TRBV18 and TRBJ2-7, is NAGVMQNPRHLVRRRGQEARLRCSPMKGHSHVYWYRQLPEEGLKFMVYLQKENIIDESGMPKERFSAEFPKEGPSILRIQQVVRGDSAAYFCASSPAAAYEQYFGPGTRLTVT.

This clone has more than one count but fewer than ten. The genes are TRBV9 and TRBJ1-2, with 7 bases aligning to TRBD1. The V gene end was trimmed by 3 bases and the J gene end by 4 bases; junction bases not matched to a gene: 3. This CDR3 spans 13 amino acids. Per the germline V gene, CDR1 is SGDLS and CDR2 is YYNGEE. In nucleotides, the CDR3 is TGTGCCAGCAGCGAGGGGGCCTCCTATGGCTACACCTTC. Translating gives CASSEGASYGYTF.

This clone was picked up a small number of times. This chain joins TRBV30 and TRBJ2-7; D unresolved. The CDR3 has 13 residues. Trimming shortened V by 0 bases and J by 5 bases, and 11 bases separated the two germline ends. The germline CDR1 and CDR2 sequences are GTSNPN and SVGIG (reference sequence). CDR3 sequence reads: CAWSVRVAHEQYF. The CDR3 coding sequence is TGTGCCTGGAGTGTAAGGGTAGCCCACGAGCAGTACTTC.

The V call is TRBV12-5, the J call TRBJ2-3; either TRBD1 or TRBD2 may supply D (5 bases each). Germline V gene sequence: CDR1 LGHNT, CDR2 FRNRAP. This CDR3 comprises 14 residues. Trimming took 1 base from V and 2 from J, leaving 7 bases between them. The CDR3 nucleotides read TGTGCTAGTGGTTTGGGGGGGACCACAGATACGCAGTATTTT. Amino acids: CASGLGGTTDTQYF.

The V call is TRBV11-3, the J call TRBJ2-5; TRBD2 matches at 9 bases. CDR1 is SGHNT and CDR2 is YENEEA in the germline V gene. Trimming took 1 base from V and 6 from J; bases not matched to a gene: 9. The CDR3 is 16 amino acids. In DNA form, the CDR3 reads TGTGCCAGCAGCTTAGGAAGTAGCGGGGGCGTCAAGACCCAGTACTTC. Amino acid sequence: CASSLGSSGGVKTQYF.

This clone was seen a handful of times. J is TRBJ1-5 and V is TRBV30; D is unclear. V was cut by 5 bases and J by 0 bases, with 17 bases left in between. Germline V CDR1 and CDR2: GTSNPN, SVGIG (reference sequence). The CDR3 covers 16 residues. In DNA form, the CDR3 reads TGTGCCTGGCGCCGCCCTGGCCGGGATAGCAATCAGCCCCAGCATTTT. It is translated as CAWRRPGRDSNQPQHF.

The table lists this clone with a few counts. The chain has TRBV11-3 and TRBJ2-3, with D unresolved. The CDR3 spans 15 residues. CDR1 SGHNT and CDR2 YENEEA come from the germline V gene. V dropped 3 bases and J dropped 3 bases, with 13 bases sitting between them. In DNA form, the CDR3 reads TGTGCCAGCAGCTTTTTGATTGGGGTAACAGATACGCAGTATTTT. Its protein is CASSFLIGVTDTQYF.

This chain links TRBV19 with TRBJ2-3; TRBD2 aligns across 8 bases. The CDR3 covers 17 residues. Germline V gene sequence: CDR1 LNHDA, CDR2 SQIVND (reference sequence). V shed 7 bases, J shed 5 bases, and the junction held 17 bases outside the gene matches. The CDR3 DNA is TGTGCCAGTACCCGAGTCGGGGGGGACCATCGAGGAGATACGCAGTATTTT. The encoded protein is CASTRVGGDHRGDTQYF.

This chain connects TRBV19 to TRBJ2-2; 10 nucleotides match TRBD2. CDR1 is LNHDA, CDR2 SQIVND, per germline (reference sequence). CDR3 size: 18 residues. Trimming removed 4 bases from V and 4 bases from J; junction bases left unmatched: 12. CDR3 bases: TGTGCCAGTAGTACCGGCCGTACTAGCGGGGTGGGCACCGGGGAGCTGTTTTTT. It encodes CASSTGRTSGVGTGELFF.

This clone was observed a few times. The chain links TRBV4-1 to TRBJ1-2; a possible D gene is TRBD1 (5 bases). The V gene lost 0 bases and the J gene lost 4 bases, with 12 bases spanning the gap. The length of the CDR3 is 15 residues. The germline CDR1 and CDR2 sequences are MGHRA and YSYEKL. This CDR3 is CASSQERPGIYGYTF. CDR3 bases: TGCGCCAGCAGCCAAGAGCGCCCAGGGATCTATGGCTACACCTTC.

This clone was detected only a few times. The rearrangement uses TRBV9 and TRBJ1-5; 7 bases fit TRBD1. The junction had 10 bases not matched to a gene; V was cut back by 3 bases and J by 7 bases. The germline V gene has CDR1 SGDLS and CDR2 YYNGEE. CDR3 length: 15 residues. CDR3 coding DNA: TGTGCCAGCAGCGGATCGGGACAGCTAGGACAGCCCCAGCATTTT. Translated, it gives CASSGSGQLGQPQHF. Looking up the rest from reference TRBV9 and TRBJ1-5 gives the full variable domain: DSGVTQTPKHLITATGQRVTLRCSPRSGDLSVYWYQQSLDQGLQFLIQYYNGEERAKGNILERFSAQQFPDLHSELNLSSLELGDSALYFCASSGSGQLGQPQHFGDGTRLSIL.

Only a few counts were recorded for this clone. The chain couples TRBV11-3 to TRBJ1-1; the D gene is possibly TRBD1 (6 bases). In germline, CDR1 is SGHNT, CDR2 YENEEA. V dropped 4 bases and J dropped 0 bases, with 9 bases sitting between them. The CDR3 is 14 amino acids. CDR3 loop: CASSSDSVNTEAFF. The CDR3 nucleotides read TGTGCCAGCAGCTCGGACAGTGTGAACACTGAAGCTTTCTTT. The variable domain in full, with the rest retrieved from reference TRBV11-3 and TRBJ1-1, is EAGVVQSPRYKIIEKKQPVAFWCNPISGHNTLYWYLQNLGQGPELLIRYENEEAVDDSQLPKDRFSAERLKGVDSTLKIQPAELGDSAVYLCASSSDSVNTEAFFGQGTRLTVV.

In its sample, this clone was seen once. The chain carries TRBV5-1 and TRBJ2-3; D perhaps matches TRBD1 (5 bases). Trimming left V 9 bases short and J 2 bases short, with 19 bases between. This CDR3 comprises 15 residues. Germline CDR1 and CDR2: SGHRS and YFSETQ. This CDR3 is CATKDWGQATDTQYF. CDR3 DNA: TGCGCCACCAAAGACTGGGGCCAGGCCACAGATACGCAGTATTTT. Full variable domain (missing parts from reference TRBV5-1 and TRBJ2-3): KAGVTQTPRYLIKTRGQQVTLSCSPISGHRSVSWYQQTPGQGLQFLFEYFSETQRNKGNFPGRFSGRQFSNSRSEMNVSTLELGDSALYLCATKDWGQATDTQYFGPGTRLTVL.

In its sample, this clone was seen once. The J gene is TRBJ2-7, the V gene TRBV29-1; no reliable D call. Trimming left V 7 bases short and J 5 bases short, with 15 bases between. The CDR3 has 12 amino acids. Germline V lookup: CDR1 SQVTM, CDR2 ANQGSEA. The CDR3 DNA follows: TGCAGCGGTGGATCTGGGCCAAACGAGCAGTACTTC. Protein: CSGGSGPNEQYF.

This clone turned up a few times. The chain joins TRBV6-7 to TRBJ1-1; D is unclear. TRBV6-7 is an ORF for which the function is uncertain. The CDR3 has 14 amino acids. Between the trimmed V and J ends, which lost 5 bases and 3 bases, there was a span of 13 bases. CDR3 sequence reads: CASSERSSDTEAFF. In nucleotides, the CDR3 is TGTGCCAGCAGTGAAAGGAGTTCGGACACTGAAGCTTTCTTT.

Judged by abundance, this clone is medium-sized (0.01 to 0.1%). CDR3 DNA: TGTGCCAGCAGTTACGGCAGCTCTGGAAACACCATATATTTT. Its protein is CASSYGSSGNTIYF. The rearrangement links TRBV6-8 to TRBJ1-3; no clear D. Germline CDR1 and CDR2: MNHGY and SAAAGT. Trimming pared 2 bases from V and 0 bases from J, leaving 5 bases between. The CDR3 length is 14 residues.

The chain uses TRBV29-1 and TRBJ2-6, with D hard to call. CDR1 is SQVTM and CDR2 is ANQGSEA in the germline V gene. Trimming took 5 bases from V and 1 from J, leaving 9 bases between them. CDR3 length equals 14 residues. The CDR3 nucleotides read TGCAGCGTTTATAGCCATTCTGGGGCCAACGTCCTGACTTTC. It is translated as CSVYSHSGANVLTF.

J is TRBJ2-7 and V is TRBV19; possibly TRBD1 for D (6 bases). The CDR3 loop spans 14 amino acids. The germline V and J ends were trimmed by 4 bases and 5 bases, with 15 bases remaining between them. Germline-derived CDR1 and CDR2 are LNHDA and SQIVND (reference sequence). This chain's CDR3 is CASSKTGTWNEQYF. The CDR3 DNA reads TGTGCCAGTAGTAAGACCGGGACATGGAACGAGCAGTACTTC.

This rearrangement joins TRBV28 to TRBJ2-1, with D perhaps given as TRBD1 or TRBD2 (5 bases each). The CDR3 sequence is 15 residues long. Per the germline V gene, CDR1 is MDHEN and CDR2 is SYDVKM. Deletions cut 6 bases from V and 7 bases from J, with 19 bases between. The CDR3 bases are TGTGCCAGCAGAATCCGGGACGTTCCAACTAATGAGCAGTTCTTC. This codes for CASRIRDVPTNEQFF.

By sample share, this clone is medium-sized. This chain connects TRBV11-3 to TRBJ1-3, with D possibly TRBD1 on 6 matching bases. Trimming cost V 6 bases and J 0 bases, with 12 bases left between them. The CDR3 loop spans 15 amino acids. Looked up from germline, CDR1 is SGHNT and CDR2 is YENEEA. The CDR3, as DNA: TGTGCCAGCAGGACCGGGACAAACTCTGGAAACACCATATATTTT. This encodes CASRTGTNSGNTIYF. Full variable domain (rest looked up from reference TRBV11-3 and TRBJ1-3): EAGVVQSPRYKIIEKKQPVAFWCNPISGHNTLYWYLQNLGQGPELLIRYENEEAVDDSQLPKDRFSAERLKGVDSTLKIQPAELGDSAVYLCASRTGTNSGNTIYFGEGSWLTVV.

The chain joins TRBV19 to TRBJ2-7; possibly TRBD1 for D (6 bases). CDR3 length: 15 amino acids. Per germline, CDR1 LNHDA and CDR2 SQIVND (reference sequence). Trimming shortened V by 6 bases and J by 1 base, and 16 bases separated the two germline ends. CDR3 bases: TGTGCCAGTAGCAGGACAGAACGACGTTCCTACGAGCAGTACTTC. This sequence encodes CASSRTERRSYEQYF.

The V gene is TRBV19, the J gene TRBJ1-1, with TRBD1 as a possible D gene (5 bases). This CDR3 has 16 residues. The V end was cut by 3 bases, the J end by 0 bases, with 14 bases between. Germline V gene lookup returns CDR1 LNHDA and CDR2 SQIVND (reference sequence). The DNA of the CDR3 is TGTGCCAGTAGTATTGGGGCAGGGCTGTTGAACACTGAAGCTTTCTTT. This translates into CASSIGAGLLNTEAFF. The variable domain in full, with the rest retrieved from reference TRBV19 and TRBJ1-1, is DGGITQSPKYLFRKEGQNVTLSCEQNLNHDAMYWYRQDPGQGLRLIYYSQIVNDFQKGDIAEGYSVSREKKESFPLTVTSAQKNPTAFYLCASSIGAGLLNTEAFFGQGTRLTVV.

The V call is TRBV12-5, the J call TRBJ1-1; TRBD1 might be the D (5 bases). This CDR3 has 14 residues. Germline values: CDR1 LGHNT, CDR2 FRNRAP. Trimming took 2 bases from V and 1 from J, leaving 8 bases between them. Here the CDR3 DNA reads TGTGCTAGTGGTTTGCAGGGACGGAACACTGAAGCTTTCTTT. Encoded protein: CASGLQGRNTEAFF.

In this sample, this clone turned up a few times. The chain uses TRBV11-1 and TRBJ2-2; 9 bases align to TRBD2. CDR3 length: 16 amino acids. Germline CDR1 SGHAT, CDR2 FQDESV (reference sequence). The junction had 6 bases not matched to a gene; V was cut back by 7 bases and J by 0 bases. The CDR3 protein is CASNRAGGSNTGELFF. The CDR3 nucleotides are TGTGCCAGCAACCGAGCGGGGGGATCGAACACCGGGGAGCTGTTTTTT.